Listed below are T cell receptor beta chains from one sample, sequenced in a study of CD8+ T cells in alopecia areata. Produced via immunoSEQ multiplex PCR; TCRdb's table is partial and in-frame only. The data show about 250,000 clones, with approximately 60% seen just once and more than 0.85% held by the top ten. The sample consisted of CD4+ T cells sorted from blood, taken at approximately week 52, from a patient treated with tofacitinib. The receptors shown here come from a human donor with alopecia areata. Both conserved end residues are part of each CDR3. The order of the fields is J gene, clone size, D gene, V gene, CDR3 protein, CDR3 DNA. A D gene is named only where the DNA matches it firmly. Expanded clones get a size class; other rows say once, few or many, or leave the size out.

J: TRBJ1-6
size: -
D: -
V: TRBV14
CDR3: CASSVRADNSPLHF
DNA: TGTGCCAGCAGCGTCCGGGCCGATAATTCACCCCTCCACTTT

J: TRBJ1-6
size: -
D: -
V: TRBV7-2
CDR3: CASSLASLGSPLHF
DNA: TGTGCCAGCAGCTTAGCCTCTCTGGGCTCACCCCTCCACTTT

J: TRBJ2-1
size: -
D: TRBD2
V: TRBV29-1
CDR3: CSVLVAGGRYNEQFF
DNA: TGCAGCGTTTTGGTAGCGGGGGGCCGATACAATGAGCAGTTCTTC

J: TRBJ2-7
size: once
D: TRBD2
V: TRBV29-1
CDR3: CSVRLAGYEQYF
DNA: TGCAGCGTTCGACTAGCGGGGTACGAGCAGTACTTC

J: TRBJ2-2
size: -
D: -
V: TRBV7-2
CDR3: CASSLMPSPNTGELFF
DNA: TGTGCCAGCAGCTTAATGCCATCCCCGAACACCGGGGAGCTGTTTTTT

J: TRBJ1-1
size: -
D: -
V: TRBV19
CDR3: CASSLVNTEAFF
DNA: TGTGCCAGTAGTCTAGTGAACACTGAAGCTTTCTTT

J: TRBJ2-7
size: -
D: TRBD2
V: TRBV4-3
CDR3: CASSQGLAGADYEQYF
DNA: TGCGCCAGCAGCCAAGGTCTAGCGGGGGCCGACTACGAGCAGTACTTC

J: TRBJ1-6
size: -
D: -
V: TRBV4-3
CDR3: CASSQDMGRYNSPLHF
DNA: TGCGCCAGCAGCCAAGATATGGGACGCTATAATTCACCCCTCCACTTT

J: TRBJ2-5
size: -
D: -
V: TRBV5-1
CDR3: CASSSGRRQETQYF
DNA: TGCGCCAGCAGCTCGGGACGGAGACAAGAGACCCAGTACTTC

J: TRBJ2-1
size: -
D: -
V: TRBV7-6
CDR3: CASSPVFSSGSSYNEQFF
DNA: TGTGCCAGCAGCCCAGTTTTTTCATCGGGTAGCTCCTACAATGAGCAGTTCTTC

J: TRBJ1-2
size: many
D: -
V: TRBV7-9
CDR3: CASSLGAGNYGYTF
DNA: TGTGCCAGCAGCTTAGGGGCAGGGAACTATGGCTACACCTTC

J: TRBJ2-3
size: -
D: TRBD2
V: TRBV2
CDR3: CASTMGLAGTDTQYF
DNA: TGTGCCAGCACGATGGGACTAGCGGGCACAGATACGCAGTATTTT

J: TRBJ1-2
size: once
D: -
V: TRBV5-6
CDR3: CASRMTGYGYTF
DNA: TGTGCCAGCAGGATGACAGGATATGGCTACACCTTC

J: TRBJ2-5
size: -
D: -
V: TRBV7-2
CDR3: CASSPWGLQETQYF
DNA: TGTGCCAGCAGCCCTTGGGGGCTCCAAGAGACCCAGTACTTC

J: TRBJ2-1
size: -
D: -
V: TRBV5-1
CDR3: CATHREPHNEQFF
DNA: TGCGCCACACACAGGGAACCCCACAATGAGCAGTTCTTC

J: TRBJ2-2
size: few
D: -
V: TRBV7-2
CDR3: CASSLITGELFF
DNA: TGTGCCAGCAGCTTAATCACCGGGGAGCTGTTTTTT

J: TRBJ2-6
size: -
D: -
V: TRBV5-4
CDR3: CASSLGAGGLPGANVLTF
DNA: TGTGCCAGCAGCTTGGGAGCAGGTGGTCTCCCTGGGGCCAACGTCCTGACTTTC

J: TRBJ2-5
size: -
D: -
V: TRBV7-9
CDR3: CASSLEGRYQETQYF
DNA: TGTGCCAGCAGCTTAGAGGGGAGGTACCAAGAGACCCAGTACTTC

J: TRBJ1-1
size: -
D: -
V: TRBV20-1
CDR3: CSASNRAEAFF
DNA: TGCAGTGCTAGTAACAGAGCTGAAGCTTTCTTT

J: TRBJ2-7
size: -
D: -
V: TRBV6-1
CDR3: CASSEPLGTLTYEQYF
DNA: TGTGCCAGCAGTGAACCGCTCGGGACATTGACCTACGAGCAGTACTTC

J: TRBJ1-5
size: -
D: -
V: TRBV29-1
CDR3: CSAREGNQPQHF
DNA: TGCAGCGCCCGAGAGGGGAATCAGCCCCAGCATTTT

J: TRBJ1-5
size: -
D: -
V: TRBV30
CDR3: CAWSVRLGFANQPQHF
DNA: TGTGCCTGGAGTGTAAGGTTGGGGTTTGCCAATCAGCCCCAGCATTTT

J: TRBJ2-1
size: -
D: -
V: TRBV4-3
CDR3: CASSQDERGNRFF
DNA: TGCGCCAGCAGCCAAGATGAGAGGGGGAACCGGTTCTTC

J: TRBJ2-7
size: -
D: TRBD1
V: TRBV29-1
CDR3: CSVRQGGYEQYF
DNA: TGCAGCGTTAGACAGGGGGGCTACGAGCAGTACTTC

J: TRBJ1-1
size: few
D: -
V: TRBV7-2
CDR3: CASSLNTEAFF
DNA: TGTGCCAGCAGCTTAAACACTGAAGCTTTCTTT

J: TRBJ1-2
size: -
D: TRBD1
V: TRBV7-9
CDR3: CASSVRDRRFTF
DNA: TGTGCCAGCAGCGTCCGGGACAGGAGATTCACCTTC

J: TRBJ2-7
size: -
D: -
V: TRBV7-2
CDR3: CASSPQGSTYEQYF
DNA: TGTGCCAGCAGCCCACAGGGCTCTACCTACGAGCAGTACTTC

J: TRBJ2-5
size: -
D: -
V: TRBV29-1
CDR3: CSVELIVRETQYF
DNA: TGCAGCGTTGAACTTATAGTTCGAGAGACCCAGTACTTC

J: TRBJ2-2
size: -
D: -
V: TRBV19
CDR3: CASSMVHTGELFF
DNA: TGTGCCAGTAGTATGGTTCACACCGGGGAGCTGTTTTTT

J: TRBJ1-2
size: few
D: -
V: TRBV15
CDR3: CATSREIANYGYTF
DNA: TGTGCCACCAGCAGGGAGATAGCTAACTATGGCTACACCTTC

J: TRBJ2-3
size: -
D: -
V: TRBV29-1
CDR3: CSVGGVSTDTQYF
DNA: TGCAGCGTTGGGGGGGTTAGCACAGATACGCAGTATTTT

J: TRBJ2-2
size: few
D: TRBD2
V: TRBV29-1
CDR3: CSVAPSGGRNTGELFF
DNA: TGCAGCGTTGCCCCTAGCGGGGGTAGGAACACCGGGGAGCTGTTTTTT

J: TRBJ2-2
size: -
D: TRBD2
V: TRBV7-8
CDR3: CASSLAASLGRAGELFF
DNA: TGTGCCAGCAGCTTAGCGGCCAGTTTGGGGAGGGCCGGGGAGCTGTTTTTT

J: TRBJ2-5
size: few
D: TRBD2
V: TRBV11-1
CDR3: CASTRTSASGAKETQYF
DNA: TGTGCCAGCACACGAACCTCCGCTAGCGGGGCAAAGGAGACCCAGTACTTC

J: TRBJ1-6
size: -
D: TRBD1
V: TRBV15
CDR3: CATSIQGDNSPLHF
DNA: TGTGCCACCAGCATCCAGGGGGATAATTCACCCCTCCACTTT